This T cell receptor beta chain stems from a study of blood T cell repertoires in COVID-19. Study information: Spain, Italy and the United States supplied samples that represented acute and convalescent COVID-19.

This CDR3 region has 15 residues. The germline V gene has CDR1 LNHDA and CDR2 SQIVND (reference sequence). Unmatched junction bases numbered 11, after V lost 6 bases and J lost 6 bases. Per the study methods: How many nucleated cells were present was estimated from reference gene primer amplification. Sequencing used immunoSEQ multiplex PCR; TCRdb keeps in-frame clones, though not all of them. Clone size and the V and J calls come from that table; the DNA yielded D and trimming. The sample lists some 89,000 clones, approximately 89% occurring once. Source material: peripheral blood. The clonotype comes from a man aged 50-59 years with acute or convalescent COVID-19. The V call is TRBV19, the J call TRBJ1-1; 9 nucleotides align to TRBD1. CDR3 bases: TGTGCCAGTAGGCTGCAGACAGGGGGGGACGCTGAAGCTTTCTTT. Amino acid sequence: CASRLQTGGDAEAFF.